The source of this T cell receptor (beta chain) is a study of OX40 agonist ivuxolimab in advanced cancers. Study context: Administration of intravenous ivuxolimab to patients occurred every 2 weeks at 0.01 to 10 mg/kg. Cancers in dose escalation were hepatocellular, melanoma, renal cell and head and neck.

Libraries were prepared by immunoSEQ multiplex PCR; TCRdb keeps only in-frame clonotypes and omits some of them. The data show more than 45,000 clones, about 84% seen once. Peripheral blood came from all dose cohorts at three timepoints. The clonotype originates from an adult with an advanced solid tumor such as melanoma, head and neck, liver or kidney cancer. The sequenced sample was CD4+ or CD8+ T cells sorted from blood, obtained in a trial of the OX40 agonist ivuxolimab.

The CDR3 DNA sequence: TGTGCCAGCCCTCCCCAGGCGACAGGGTGGGGCACTGAAGCTTTCTTT. It yields the protein CASPPQATGWGTEAFF. The V gene is TRBV28, the J gene TRBJ1-1, with 7 positions matching TRBD1. The length of the CDR3 is 16 residues. Germline-derived CDR1 and CDR2 are MDHEN and SYDVKM. Trimming took 8 bases from V and 4 from J; bases not matched to a gene: 16.